Below, 13 T cell receptor beta chains from the same sample are listed, as sequenced in a study of technical replicates of blood from several donors. Assay: immunoSEQ multiplex PCR; the TCRdb copy retains only in-frame clones and omits some. This sample carries 60,000 to 90,000 clones, almost 98% of them seen once, and the ten largest clones take approximately 0.2%. The sample comprised T cells isolated from PBMCs. The origin of the receptors is a human donor in good health.

This clone was observed a single time. The V and J genes are TRBV18 and TRBJ2-7; D perhaps matches TRBD1 (6 bases). V gave up 6 bases and J gave up 0 bases, with 12 bases separating them. Germline V gives CDR1 KGHSH, CDR2 LQKENI. The CDR3 covers 14 residues. Here the CDR3 reads CASSSQGYSYEQYF. In nucleotides, the CDR3 is TGTGCCAGCTCGTCACAGGGTTACTCCTACGAGCAGTACTTC.

The V and J genes are TRBV6-5 and TRBJ2-5, with D hard to call. The ends were cut back, 5 bases at V and 1 base at J, with 8 bases in the middle. The CDR3 length is 13 residues. Germline V gene sequence: CDR1 MNHEY, CDR2 SVGAGI. The DNA for the CDR3 is TGTGCCAGCAGTACTGGGCCCCAAGAGACCCAGTACTTC. This gives the protein CASSTGPQETQYF.

The V and J genes are TRBV7-9 and TRBJ2-2; no firm D call. The CDR3 totals 13 residues. V was shortened by 1 base and J by 5 bases, with 5 bases between the two germline ends. Germline lookup yields CDR1 SEHNR and CDR2 FQNEAQ (reference sequence). CDR3 amino acids: CASSLESTGELFF. In DNA form, the CDR3 reads TGTGCCAGCAGCTTAGAATCGACCGGGGAGCTGTTTTTT.

CDR3 nucleotides: TGTGCCAGCAGTTTGCGGAACCCGAATTGGAGCACTGAAGCTTTCTTT. Its protein is CASSLRNPNWSTEAFF. The J gene is TRBJ1-1, the V gene TRBV27; D call uncertain. The CDR3 is 16 residues long. The V end was cut by 3 bases, the J end by 4 bases, with 18 bases between. Germline CDR1 is MNHEY and CDR2 is SMNVEV (reference sequence).

This chain connects TRBV5-1 to TRBJ2-7; D gene uncertain. CDR1 is SGHRS, CDR2 YFSETQ, per germline. V was clipped by 4 bases and J by 2 bases, with 22 bases between them. This CDR3 region has 17 residues. Here the CDR3 reads CASSALNRVESTYEQYF. The CDR3 coding sequence is TGCGCCAGCAGCGCCCTAAACCGGGTCGAAAGTACCTACGAGCAGTACTTC.

The V and J genes are TRBV27 and TRBJ2-7, with D unresolved. The CDR3 contains 14 residues. With 4 bases removed from V and 1 base from J, the gap between germline ends came to 11 bases. CDR1 MNHEY and CDR2 SMNVEV come from the germline V gene (reference sequence). The CDR3, as DNA: TGTGCCAGCAGTTCGCCGTCGAGGTCCTACGAGCAGTACTTC. This gives the protein CASSSPSRSYEQYF.

This chain connects TRBV9 to TRBJ2-3, with 9 nucleotides matching TRBD1. There are 15 residues in the CDR3. Germline-derived CDR1 and CDR2 are SGDLS and YYNGEE. After removal of 0 bases from V and 3 bases from J, the junction contained 2 bases not matched to a gene. The CDR3 DNA is TGTGCCAGCAGCGTAGGGGGACAGGGAACAGATACGCAGTATTTT. Its protein is CASSVGGQGTDTQYF.

The chain has TRBV28 and TRBJ2-7, with 7 nucleotides matching TRBD2. Germline CDR1 MDHEN, CDR2 SYDVKM. This CDR3 has 15 amino acids. J gave up 2 bases and V 6 bases, and 10 bases lay outside the gene matches. CDR3 coding DNA: TGTGCCAGCAGCCCAACCGGACTAGTTCCCTACGAGCAGTACTTC. It translates to CASSPTGLVPYEQYF.

This chain connects TRBV19 to TRBJ2-7; 7 nucleotides agree with TRBD1. The CDR3 runs 14 residues. The trim removed 1 base at V and 6 bases at J, leaving 6 bases unmatched. CDR1 LNHDA and CDR2 SQIVND come from the germline V gene (reference sequence). CDR3 nucleotides: TGTGCCAGTAGTATAGGAACCTCAGGGGGCGAGCAGTACTTC. It yields the protein CASSIGTSGGEQYF.

J is TRBJ1-1 and V is TRBV4-2; D is uncertain. The CDR3 is made up of 12 amino acids. Germline lookup yields CDR1 LGHNA and CDR2 YNFKEQ. The V end lost 4 bases, the J end lost 5 bases, and 8 bases lay between the germline ends. CDR3 in amino acids: CASSLGRTEAFF. CDR3 bases: TGTGCCAGCAGCCTCGGGAGAACTGAAGCTTTCTTT.

The V call is TRBV27, the J call TRBJ2-5; D call uncertain. V lost 1 base, J lost 2 bases, and 8 bases lay in between. Germline values: CDR1 MNHEY, CDR2 SMNVEV (reference sequence). This CDR3 has 14 amino acids. CDR3 bases: TGTGCCAGCAGTTTATTAGGCGGTCAAGAGACCCAGTACTTC. Translation gives CASSLLGGQETQYF.

This chain joins TRBV4-1 and TRBJ2-1; 8 positions agree with TRBD2. V lost 4 bases, J lost 10 bases, and 3 bases stayed unmatched. The CDR3 loop spans 12 amino acids. In germline, CDR1 is MGHRA, CDR2 YSYEKL. CDR3 nucleotide sequence: TGCGCCAGCAGCCTGATAGCGGGGGAGCAGTTCTTC. Its protein is CASSLIAGEQFF.

The chain joins TRBV28 to TRBJ2-3; D is unclear. There are 16 residues in the CDR3. V was shortened by 7 bases and J by 4 bases, with 21 bases between the two germline ends. The germline V gene encodes CDR1 MDHEN and CDR2 SYDVKM. This CDR3 is CASIPPPSSLPDTQYF. DNA of the CDR3: TGTGCCAGCATCCCTCCCCCCTCGAGCTTGCCAGATACGCAGTATTTT. Drawing the rest from reference TRBV28 and TRBJ2-3, the complete variable domain is DVKVTQSSRYLVKRTGEKVFLECVQDMDHENMFWYRQDPGLGLRLIYFSYDVKMKEKGDIPEGYSVSREKKERFSLILESASTNQTSMYLCASIPPPSSLPDTQYFGPGTRLTVL.